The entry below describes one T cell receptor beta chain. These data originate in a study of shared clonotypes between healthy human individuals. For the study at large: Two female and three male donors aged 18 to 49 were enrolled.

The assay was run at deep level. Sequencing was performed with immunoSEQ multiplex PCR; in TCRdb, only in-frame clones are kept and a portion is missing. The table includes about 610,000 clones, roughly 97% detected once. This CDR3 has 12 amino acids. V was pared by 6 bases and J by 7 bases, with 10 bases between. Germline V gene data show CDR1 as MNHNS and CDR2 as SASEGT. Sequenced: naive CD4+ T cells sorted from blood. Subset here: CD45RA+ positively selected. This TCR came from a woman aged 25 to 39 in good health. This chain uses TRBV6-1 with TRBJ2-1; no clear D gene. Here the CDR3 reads CASSGIFNEQFF. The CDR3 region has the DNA TGTGCCAGCAGCGGAATTTTTAATGAGCAGTTCTTC.